Sequencing of this TCR beta chain was carried out in a study of blood T cell repertoires in COVID-19. Data came from immunoSEQ multiplex PCR; TCRdb stores just in-frame clones and leaves some out. The sample lists under 250,000 clones, over 85% seen once, with about 4% in the top ten. The CDR3 spans 17 residues. The germline V gene has CDR1 LGHNA and CDR2 YSLEER. The V end lost 0 bases, the J end lost 3 bases, and 14 bases lay between the germline ends. The chain couples TRBV4-3 to TRBJ1-4; tentative D call: TRBD1 (5 bases). Material for sequencing was PBMCs or T cells enriched from blood (not recorded which). The receptor comes from a woman under 40 with acute COVID-19. The CDR3 coding sequence is TGCGCCAGCAGCCAAGATCTTTTCGGGGGAGCTAATGAAAAACTGTTTTTT. Translation: CASSQDLFGGANEKLFF.